This entry describes one T cell receptor (beta chain). The trim removed 3 bases at V and 0 bases at J, leaving 10 bases unmatched. Germline-derived CDR1 and CDR2 are SGHDT and YYEEEE. This CDR3 contains 17 residues. This sample was included in a study of OX40 agonist ivuxolimab in advanced cancers. Turning to the study itself: Dose-escalation patients suffered from hepatocellular carcinoma, melanoma, renal cell or head and neck cancer.

TCRdb's copy holds only in-frame clones and misses some; the assay was immunoSEQ multiplex PCR. The sample lists around 100,000 clones; less than 95% were seen once. The receptor's source is an adult with an advanced solid tumor such as melanoma, head and neck, liver or kidney cancer. Sample: CD4+ or CD8+ T cells sorted from blood, taken in a trial of the OX40 agonist ivuxolimab. The chain has TRBV5-6 and TRBJ2-7, with TRBD2 matching over 9 bases. The CDR3 loop is CASSWRISGSSSYEQYF. The DNA of the CDR3 is TGTGCCAGCAGCTGGAGAATTAGCGGGAGCAGCTCCTACGAGCAGTACTTC.